A selection of T cell receptor beta chains follows, all from one sample in a study of Graves' ophthalmopathy and Graves' hyperthyroidism. TCRdb re-analysed the multiplex PCR reads in MiXCR, keeping a single row per CDR3 protein. The sample yields 400,000 to 450,000 distinct CDR3 sequences, about 21% seen once. The sequencing input was peripheral blood. The receptors come from a woman aged 18-35 years with stable Graves' hyperthyroidism. Both conserved end residues are part of each CDR3. Fields, in order: clone size, V gene, D gene, J gene, CDR3 protein, CDR3 DNA. D genes are given only for firm matches. Clone size, where shown, is once, few, many, or a class for clones that have expanded.

many	TRBV5-6	NA	TRBJ1-1	CASSQTGVGTEAFF	TGTGCCAGCAGCCAGACAGGTGTAGGCACTGAAGCTTTCTTT
many	TRBV20-1	TRBD2	TRBJ2-5	CSAQLALRETQYF	TGCAGTGCGCAACTAGCGTTGCGAGAGACCCAGTACTTC
many	TRBV12-3/TRBV12-4	TRBD1	TRBJ1-2	CTSTQQGTGGYTF	TGTACCAGCACCCAACAGGGGACGGGTGGCTACACCTTC
many	TRBV6-1	TRBD1	TRBJ1-2	CASSLTTGLVYGYTF	TGTGCCAGCAGTCTCACGACAGGGCTTGTCTATGGCTACACCTTC
NA	TRBV2	NA	TRBJ2-7	CASTHTGSYEQYF	TGTGCCAGCACCCATACAGGGTCCTACGAGCAGTACTTC
many	TRBV10-3	TRBD2	TRBJ2-2	CATAPSGTGELFF	TGTGCCACGGCGCCTAGCGGGACCGGGGAGCTGTTTTTT
many	TRBV28	NA	TRBJ1-1	CASSAAFTGFMNTEAFF	TGTGCCAGCAGTGCAGCTTTTACAGGGTTCATGAACACTGAAGCTTTCTTT
NA	TRBV7-9	TRBD1	TRBJ2-5	CASSLSRDRGQETQYF	TGTGCCAGCAGCTTATCCCGGGACAGGGGACAAGAGACCCAGTACTTC
NA	TRBV6-1	NA	TRBJ1-2	CASSKQGDYGYTF	TGTGCCAGCAGTAAACAGGGCGACTATGGCTACACCTTC
many	TRBV6-1	NA	TRBJ1-1	CASSATDRNTEAFF	TGTGCCAGCAGTGCGACAGACCGGAACACTGAAGCTTTCTTT
many	TRBV3-1	TRBD2	TRBJ2-7	CASSSGTSGIYEQYF	TGTGCCAGCAGCTCAGGGACTAGCGGGATCTACGAGCAGTACTTC
many	TRBV4-1	TRBD1	TRBJ1-1	CASGQGNTEAFF	TGCGCCAGCGGACAGGGGAACACTGAAGCTTTCTTT
few	TRBV12-3/TRBV12-4	NA	TRBJ2-5	CASSLIGVLQETQYF	TGTGCCAGCAGTTTAATCGGGGTCTTGCAAGAGACCCAGTACTTC
NA	TRBV5-1	NA	TRBJ2-5	CASSLVGPGETQYF	TGCGCCAGCAGCTTGGTAGGGCCCGGGGAGACCCAGTACTTC
few	TRBV5-1	TRBD1	TRBJ2-2	CASRMTGRSTGELFF	TGCGCCAGCAGGATGACAGGGCGATCCACCGGGGAGCTGTTTTTT
many	TRBV12-3/TRBV12-4	NA	TRBJ2-5	CASSFTLGTQYF	TGTGCCAGCAGTTTCACCCTTGGGACCCAGTACTTC